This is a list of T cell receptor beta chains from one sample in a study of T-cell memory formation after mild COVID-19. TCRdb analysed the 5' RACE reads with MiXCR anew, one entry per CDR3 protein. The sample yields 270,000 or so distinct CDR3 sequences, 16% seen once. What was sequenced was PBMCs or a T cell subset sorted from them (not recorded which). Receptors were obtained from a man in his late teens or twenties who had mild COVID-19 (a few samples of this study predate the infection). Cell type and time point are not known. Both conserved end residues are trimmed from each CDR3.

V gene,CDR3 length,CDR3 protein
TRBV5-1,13,ASSFQGRSTDTQY
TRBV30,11,ARNREFNTEAF
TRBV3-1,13,ASQGAGEWYREQY
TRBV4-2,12,ASSLGTGPDAQY
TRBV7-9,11,ASSRQGGHGYT
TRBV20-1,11,SARGYPNYGYT
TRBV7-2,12,ASSPGPGSYGYT
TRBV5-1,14,ASSSVAGGTYNEQF
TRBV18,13,ASSQRPVGYTEAF
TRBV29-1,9,SSSWNYEQY
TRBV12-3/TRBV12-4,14,ASSLSSGGLQETQY
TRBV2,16,ASSSASGGSQTDNEQF
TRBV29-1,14,SVEDFTSGGPDEQF
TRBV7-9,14,ASIPPGGIGGNTIY
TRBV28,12,ASSWDLNTGELF
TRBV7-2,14,ASSLDGVDGANVLT
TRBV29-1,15,SVGRGRGYTYNSPLH
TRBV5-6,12,ASSLPQGSNEQF
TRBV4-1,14,ASSPRVAGATDTQY
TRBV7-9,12,ASSFAGGDETQY
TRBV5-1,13,ASSLQGVEYNEQF
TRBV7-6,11,ASSFDSTGELF
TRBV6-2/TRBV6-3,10,ASSYDSGEQY
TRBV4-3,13,ASSQGQEGTGELF
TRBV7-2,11,ASSLAQNSPLH
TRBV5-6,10,ASSLTGDEQY